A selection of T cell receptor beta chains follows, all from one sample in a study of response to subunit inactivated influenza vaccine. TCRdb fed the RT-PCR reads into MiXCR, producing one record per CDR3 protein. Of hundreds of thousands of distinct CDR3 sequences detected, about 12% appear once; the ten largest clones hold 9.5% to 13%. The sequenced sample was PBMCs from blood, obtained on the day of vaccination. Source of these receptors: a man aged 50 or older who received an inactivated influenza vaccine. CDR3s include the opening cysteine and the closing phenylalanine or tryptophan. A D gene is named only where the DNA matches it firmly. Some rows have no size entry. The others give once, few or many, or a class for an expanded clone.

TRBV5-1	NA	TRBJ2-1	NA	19	CASSLASGTAASSYNEQFF	TGCGCCAGCAGCTTGGCGTCCGGCACGGCTGCTAGCTCCTACAATGAGCAGTTCTTC
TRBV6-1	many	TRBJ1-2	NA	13	CASSPGARYGYTF	TGTGCCAGCAGCCCGGGGGCCCGCTATGGCTACACCTTC
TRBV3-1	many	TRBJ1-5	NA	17	CASSPTLVEGVHQPQHF	TGTGCCAGCAGCCCCACACTAGTGGAGGGGGTTCATCAGCCCCAGCATTTT
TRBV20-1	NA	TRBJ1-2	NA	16	CSARPSGTMTNYGYTF	TGCAGTGCTAGACCCTCCGGGACAATGACTAACTATGGCTACACCTTC
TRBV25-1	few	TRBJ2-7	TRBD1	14	CASGGTGLSYEQYF	TGTGCCAGCGGAGGGACAGGCCTCTCCTACGAGCAGTACTTC
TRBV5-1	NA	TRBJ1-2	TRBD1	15	CASSAGQGANYGYTF	TGCGCCAGCAGCGCGGGACAGGGCGCCAACTATGGCTACACCTTC
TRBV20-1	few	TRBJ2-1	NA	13	CSARDLTWNEQFF	TGCAGTGCTAGAGATCTTACCTGGAATGAGCAGTTCTTC
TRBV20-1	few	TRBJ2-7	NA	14	CSARDDRHTYEQYF	TGCAGTGCTAGAGATGACAGGCATACCTACGAGCAGTACTTC
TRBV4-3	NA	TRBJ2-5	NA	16	CASSQGAAGSQETQYF	TGCGCCAGCAGCCAAGGGGCAGCCGGGTCTCAGGAGACCCAGTACTTC
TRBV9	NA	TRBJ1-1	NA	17	CASSALGGLNTRTEAFF	TGTGCCAGCAGCGCCCTGGGGGGCCTGAACACACGCACTGAAGCTTTCTTT
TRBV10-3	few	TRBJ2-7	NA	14	CAISESQAATEQYF	TGTGCCATCAGTGAGTCGCAGGCCGCTACGGAACAGTACTTC
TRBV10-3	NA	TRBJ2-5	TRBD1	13	CAARQGLEETQYF	TGTGCCGCAAGACAGGGCCTCGAAGAGACCCAGTACTTC
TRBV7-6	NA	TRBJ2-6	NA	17	CASSLAGTSSGANVLTF	TGTGCCAGCAGCCTAGCCGGGACGAGCTCTGGGGCCAACGTCCTGACTTTC
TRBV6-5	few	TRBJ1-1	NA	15	CASSYSTRGRVEAFF	TGTGCCAGCAGTTACTCGACCCGGGGCCGCGTTGAAGCTTTCTTT
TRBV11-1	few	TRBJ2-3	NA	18	CASSPSPTKGEYTDTQYF	TGTGCCAGCAGCCCATCCCCGACCAAGGGGGAATACACAGATACGCAGTATTTT
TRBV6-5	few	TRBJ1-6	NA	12	CASSSTRGTLHF	TGTGCCAGCAGTTCGACCCGGGGGACCCTCCACTTT
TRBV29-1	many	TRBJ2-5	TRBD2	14	CSGISGGAGETQYF	TGCAGCGGGATTAGCGGGGGGGCCGGTGAGACCCAGTACTTC
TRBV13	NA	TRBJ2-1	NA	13	CASSASSLGEQFF	TGTGCCAGCAGCGCCTCGAGCCTCGGGGAGCAGTTCTTC
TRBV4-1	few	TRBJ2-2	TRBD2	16	CASSLLGGGRAGELFF	TGCGCCAGCAGCCTCCTTGGGGGAGGGAGGGCCGGGGAGCTGTTTTTT
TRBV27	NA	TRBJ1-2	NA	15	CASSRGGHGSYGYTF	TGTGCCAGCAGTAGGGGGGGACACGGAAGTTATGGCTACACCTTC
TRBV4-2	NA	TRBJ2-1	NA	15	CASSQEQGGVNEQFF	TGTGCCAGCAGCCAAGAACAGGGAGGGGTCAATGAGCAGTTCTTC
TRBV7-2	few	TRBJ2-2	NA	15	CASSGSSPHTGELFF	TGTGCCAGCAGCGGGAGTTCCCCTCACACCGGGGAGCTGTTTTTT
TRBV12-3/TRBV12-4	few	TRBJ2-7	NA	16	CASSLDTASSSYEQYF	TGTGCCAGCAGTTTAGATACAGCCTCCAGCTCCTACGAGCAGTACTTC
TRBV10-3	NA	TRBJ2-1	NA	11	CATQGGNEQFF	TGTGCCACACAGGGAGGAAATGAGCAGTTCTTC